This TCR beta chain originates from a study of OX40 agonist ivuxolimab in advanced cancers. Data came from immunoSEQ multiplex PCR; TCRdb stores just in-frame clones and leaves some out. The table has around 62,000 clones, roughly 88% seen once. With 6 bases removed from V and 0 bases from J, the gap between germline ends came to 12 bases. The germline V gene encodes CDR1 MNHNS and CDR2 SASEGT. The CDR3 has 15 residues. The source material was CD4+ or CD8+ T cells sorted from blood, sampled in a trial of the OX40 agonist ivuxolimab. J is TRBJ1-3 and V is TRBV6-1; a weak D match, TRBD1 (5 bases). This receptor was identified in an adult with an advanced solid tumor such as melanoma, head and neck, liver or kidney cancer. DNA of the CDR3: TGTGCCAGCAGGGAGGCGGGGGGCTCTGGAAACACCATATATTTT. It encodes CASREAGGSGNTIYF.